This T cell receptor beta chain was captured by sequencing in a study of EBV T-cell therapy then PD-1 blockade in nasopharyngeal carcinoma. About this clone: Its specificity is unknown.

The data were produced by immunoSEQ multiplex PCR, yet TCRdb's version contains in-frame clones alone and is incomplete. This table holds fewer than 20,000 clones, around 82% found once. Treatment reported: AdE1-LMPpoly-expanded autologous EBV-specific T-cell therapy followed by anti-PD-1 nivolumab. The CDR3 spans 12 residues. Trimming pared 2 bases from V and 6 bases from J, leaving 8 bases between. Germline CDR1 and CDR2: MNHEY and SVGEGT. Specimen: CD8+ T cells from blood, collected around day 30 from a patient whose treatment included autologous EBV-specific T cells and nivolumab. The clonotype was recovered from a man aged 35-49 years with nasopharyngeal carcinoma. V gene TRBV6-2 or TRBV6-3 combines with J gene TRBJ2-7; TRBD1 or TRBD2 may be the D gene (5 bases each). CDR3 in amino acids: CASSYVGTEQYF. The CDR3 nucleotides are TGTGCCAGCAGTTACGTAGGGACCGAGCAGTACTTC.